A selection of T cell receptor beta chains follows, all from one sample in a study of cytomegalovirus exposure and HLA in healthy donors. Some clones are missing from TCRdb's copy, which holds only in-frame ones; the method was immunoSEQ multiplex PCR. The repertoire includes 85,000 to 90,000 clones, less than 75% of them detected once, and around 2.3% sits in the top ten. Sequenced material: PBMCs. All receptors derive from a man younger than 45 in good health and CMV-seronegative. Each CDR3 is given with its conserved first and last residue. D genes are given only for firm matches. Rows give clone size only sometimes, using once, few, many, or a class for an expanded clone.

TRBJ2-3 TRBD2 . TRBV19 TGTGCCAGTACTCTCAAAGGGCGGGGGGCTGTGTTTGGAGATACGCAGTATTTT CASTLKGRGAVFGDTQYF
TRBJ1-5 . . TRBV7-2 TGTGCCAGCAGCTTAGGGGCCGCCGGGGGGCAGCCCCAGCATTTT CASSLGAAGGQPQHF
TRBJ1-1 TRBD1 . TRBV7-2 TGTGCCAGCAGCTTAGGGACAGGGACTGAAGCTTTCTTT CASSLGTGTEAFF
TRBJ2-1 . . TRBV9 TGTGCCAACGACTACTTCAATGAGCAGTTCTTC CANDYFNEQFF
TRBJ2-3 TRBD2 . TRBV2 TGTACCAGCAGTGAAGCTAAGGGTGCTAGCGGGCCAACCAGCCACACAGATACGCAGTATTTT CTSSEAKGASGPTSHTDTQYF
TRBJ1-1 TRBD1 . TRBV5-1 TGCACCAGCAGCGGGGGACAGGGGTATAACACTGAAGCTTTCTTT CTSSGGQGYNTEAFF
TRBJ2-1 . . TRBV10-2 TGCGCCAGCAGTGAGTCGGAGATTGGTCAGGGCGACGACAATGAGCAGTTCTTC CASSESEIGQGDDNEQFF
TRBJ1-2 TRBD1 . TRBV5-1 TGCGCCAGCAGCTCTCGACAGGGCAGGCTCACCTTC CASSSRQGRLTF
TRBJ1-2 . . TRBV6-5 TGTGCCAGCAGTCAACAACAGGGATTCGGCTATGGCTACACCTTC CASSQQQGFGYGYTF
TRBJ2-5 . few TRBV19 TGTGCCACCGGGGAGAGGGCCCAAGAGACCCAGTACTTC CATGERAQETQYF
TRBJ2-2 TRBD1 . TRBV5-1 TGCGCCAGCAGTCCCGGGACAGGGGAAAATCTCCAGTGGACCGGGGAGCTGTTTTTT CASSPGTGENLQWTGELFF
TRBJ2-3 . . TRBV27 TGTGCCAGCAGTTTATGGGGACAAGCTAGCACAGATACGCAGTATTTT CASSLWGQASTDTQYF
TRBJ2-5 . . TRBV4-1 TGCGCCAGCAGCCAAGATACGGTGGAGACCCAGTACTTC CASSQDTVETQYF
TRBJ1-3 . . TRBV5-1 TGCGCCAGCAGCTTGGGACATCTCTCTGGAAACACCATATATTTT CASSLGHLSGNTIYF
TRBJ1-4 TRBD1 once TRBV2 TGTGCCAGCTTGACAGGGGCTTATGAAAAACTGTTTTTT CASLTGAYEKLFF
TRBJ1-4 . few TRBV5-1 TGCGCCAGCAGCTTGTTAGGACAGCCGATTGAAAAACTGTTTTTT CASSLLGQPIEKLFF
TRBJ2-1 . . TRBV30 TGTGCCGGTGATAGCGCCTTGGGTGTGATCGGGCAGTTCTTC CAGDSALGVIGQFF
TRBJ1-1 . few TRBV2 TGTGCCAGCAGTGTGGGCAGGGCCACTGAAGCTTTCTTT CASSVGRATEAFF
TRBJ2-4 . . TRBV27 TGTGCCACCCAACCCGGTGGAGCCAAAAACATTCAGTACTTC CATQPGGAKNIQYF
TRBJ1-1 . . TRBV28 TGTGCCAGCAGTTTATCACAGGCGAACACTGAAGCTTTCTTT CASSLSQANTEAFF
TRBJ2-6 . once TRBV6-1 TGTGCCAGCTCCCCCCTCCCCGTCCTGACTTTC CASSPLPVLTF
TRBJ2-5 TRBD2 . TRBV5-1 TGCGCCAGCAGCGCCACTAGCGGGAGTGAGCCTTACTTC CASSATSGSEPYF
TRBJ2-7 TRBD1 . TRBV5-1 TGCGCCAGCAGCGAAGGACAGGGGGAGGACGAGCAGTACTTC CASSEGQGEDEQYF
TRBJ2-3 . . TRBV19 TGTGCCAGTAGTCTTTTCTCAGGGTCAGATACGCAGTATTTT CASSLFSGSDTQYF
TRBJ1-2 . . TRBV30 TGTGCCTGGAGTAGGCAGGCGGGAGGCTACACCTTC CAWSRQAGGYTF
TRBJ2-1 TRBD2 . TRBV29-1 TGCAGCGTTGAAGGGACTAGCGGGAGTAATGAGCAGTTCTTC CSVEGTSGSNEQFF
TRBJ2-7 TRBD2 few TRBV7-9 TGTGCCAGCAGTCCCCCGGGGGGGCACTACGAGCAGTACTTC CASSPPGGHYEQYF
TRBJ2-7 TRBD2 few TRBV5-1 TGCGCCAGCAGCTTGGCCGGGACTAGCGGGTTTAGCTCCTACGAGCAGTACTTC CASSLAGTSGFSSYEQYF
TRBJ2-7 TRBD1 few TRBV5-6 TGTGCCAGCAGAAACCGGGACAGAGCCTACGAGCAGTACTTC CASRNRDRAYEQYF
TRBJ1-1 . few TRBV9 TGTGCCAGCAGCGTCGGACTCGGTGATGAAGCTTTCTTT CASSVGLGDEAFF
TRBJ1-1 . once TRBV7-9 TGTGCCAGCAGCCCAGAGGGGAACACTGAAGCTTTCTTT CASSPEGNTEAFF
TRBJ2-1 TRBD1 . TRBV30 TGTGCCTGGAGTGGACTACTGACAGGGGTAGGGGACAATGAGCAGTTCTTC CAWSGLLTGVGDNEQFF
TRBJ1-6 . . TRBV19 TGTGCCAGTAGTATCATACAGCCGAATTCACCCCTCCACTTT CASSIIQPNSPLHF